Shown below are 24 T cell receptor beta chains from a single sample sequenced in a study of blood T cell repertoires in COVID-19. Assay: immunoSEQ multiplex PCR; the TCRdb copy retains only in-frame clones and omits some. The sample holds some 140,000 clones, roughly 88% seen once. Sequencing input: peripheral blood. The source is a man in his 60s with COVID-19, enrolled during active disease.

V gene TRBV7-2 combines with J gene TRBJ1-2; TRBD1 is a possible D gene (6 bases). V dropped 1 base and J dropped 7 bases, with 13 bases sitting between them. Looked up from germline, CDR1 is SGHTA and CDR2 is FQGNSA. The CDR3 has 14 residues. The CDR3 sequence is CASSLDFGGSGYTF. The CDR3 coding sequence is TGTGCCAGCAGCTTAGACTTTGGGGGCTCTGGCTACACCTTC.

The chain links TRBV11-2 to TRBJ2-5; 11 bases align to TRBD2. The CDR3 sequence is 17 residues long. Germline V gene sequence: CDR1 SGHAT, CDR2 FQNNGV. Unmatched junction bases numbered 9, after V lost 5 bases and J lost 1 base. CDR3 bases: TGTGCCAGCAGCCACCTTGGCCTAGCGGGGGGCCAAGAGACCCAGTACTTC. This sequence encodes CASSHLGLAGGQETQYF. The full variable domain, rest sourced from reference TRBV11-2 and TRBJ2-5, is EAGVAQSPRYKIIEKRQSVAFWCNPISGHATLYWYQQILGQGPKLLIQFQNNGVVDDSQLPKDRFSAERLKGVDSTLKIQPAKLEDSAVYLCASSHLGLAGGQETQYFGPGTRLLVL.

V and J are TRBV6-5 and TRBJ2-7, with 8 nucleotides matching TRBD2. CDR1 is MNHEY, CDR2 SVGAGI, per germline. The CDR3 extends over 15 amino acids. Trimming took 3 bases from V and 3 from J; bases not matched to a gene: 7. The CDR3 here is CASSYVASGLYEQYF. Here the CDR3 DNA reads TGTGCCAGCAGTTATGTGGCTAGCGGGCTCTACGAGCAGTACTTC.

The chain is built from TRBV13 and TRBJ1-1; D may be TRBD1 (5 bases). The V end was cut by 1 base, the J end by 1 base, with 10 bases between. This CDR3 is 15 amino acids long. CDR1 and CDR2 from the germline V gene are PRHDT and FYEKMQ (reference sequence). In nucleotides, the CDR3 is TGTGCCAGCAGCTTAGAAATGACAGCGAACACTGAAGCTTTCTTT. Translating gives CASSLEMTANTEAFF.

The V call is TRBV13, the J call TRBJ1-1, with D unclear. Per germline, CDR1 PRHDT and CDR2 FYEKMQ (reference sequence). The CDR3 consists of 12 residues. The V gene lost 2 bases and the J gene lost 6 bases, with 7 bases spanning the gap. The chain's CDR3 is CASSLIISEAFF. CDR3 DNA sequence: TGTGCCAGCAGCTTAATAATTTCTGAAGCTTTCTTT.

The rearrangement joins TRBV6-5 to TRBJ1-2; D is uncertain. Between the trimmed V and J ends, which lost 9 bases and 5 bases, there was a span of 13 bases. The germline V gene encodes CDR1 MNHEY and CDR2 SVGAGI. This CDR3 has 12 residues. This CDR3 reads CASTRGTYGYTF. The CDR3 bases are TGTGCCAGTACTCGGGGAACTTATGGCTACACCTTC.

The J gene is TRBJ1-1, the V gene TRBV5-1, with D possibly being TRBD1 (5 bases). The CDR3 is 13 residues long. Between the trimmed V and J ends, which lost 6 bases and 0 bases, there was a span of 9 bases. Germline V CDR1 and CDR2: SGHRS, YFSETQ. Written as DNA, the CDR3 is TGCGCCAGCAAGCAGGGATTGAACACTGAAGCTTTCTTT. This gives the protein CASKQGLNTEAFF.

DNA of the CDR3: TGCGCCAGCAGCCAAGACCCCGGGGATAGGGAGACCCAGTACTTC. Its protein is CASSQDPGDRETQYF. V usage is TRBV4-3 and J usage is TRBJ2-5; possibly TRBD2 for D (5 bases). The V gene lost 0 bases and the J gene lost 5 bases, with 13 bases spanning the gap. Germline CDR1 reads LGHNA; CDR2 reads YSLEER. The CDR3 covers 15 residues.

A note on this clone: One end of the junction is discordant with germline, which a read error may explain. V usage is TRBV11-2 and J usage is TRBJ1-4; TRBD1 matches at 10 bases. Per germline, CDR1 SGHAT and CDR2 FQNNGV. The length of the CDR3 is 16 residues. The CDR3 sequence: CASSLEGGTGVGKLFF. Written as DNA, the CDR3 is TGTGCCAGCAGCCTAGAGGGCGGGACAGGGGTAGGAAAACTGTTTTTT.

The chain has TRBV2 and TRBJ1-5; the D is unclear. Trimming left V 3 bases short and J 5 bases short, with 14 bases between. The CDR3 sequence is 15 residues long. Germline CDR1 and CDR2: SNHLY and FYNNEI. The CDR3 DNA reads as TGTGCCAGCAGTGATAAACTTGCACGTTATCAGCCCCAGCATTTT. This gives the protein CASSDKLARYQPQHF.

The chain recombines TRBV28 with TRBJ2-1, with 12 bases matching TRBD1. Germline V gene sequence: CDR1 MDHEN, CDR2 SYDVKM. J was trimmed by 10 bases and V by 1 base; bases with no gene match: 5. The CDR3 covers 15 residues. CDR3 nucleotides: TGTGCCAGCAGTTTATTTATGGGACAGGGGGCAGAGCAGTTCTTC. Its protein is CASSLFMGQGAEQFF.

This rearrangement joins TRBV2 to TRBJ2-3; 11 bases map to TRBD2. The CDR3 totals 15 residues. The V segment lost 5 bases and the J segment 1 base; nucleotides outside the gene matches: 2. Germline V gene data show CDR1 as SNHLY and CDR2 as FYNNEI. The CDR3: CASSLGLAGTDTQYF. The CDR3 DNA reads as TGTGCCAGCAGTCTGGGACTAGCGGGCACAGATACGCAGTATTTT.

This chain joins TRBV7-2 and TRBJ2-1; D uncertain. V lost 2 bases, J lost 7 bases, and 6 bases lay in between. Per the germline V gene, CDR1 is SGHTA and CDR2 is FQGNSA. CDR3 length equals 12 residues. The CDR3 DNA reads as TGTGCCAGCAGCTTAACTCGAAATGAGCAGTTCTTC. It yields the protein CASSLTRNEQFF.

This chain's CDR3 is CASSVLGTSNYGYTF. The DNA of the CDR3 is TGTGCCAGCAGCGTACTTGGCACCTCTAACTATGGCTACACCTTC. The chain carries TRBV9 and TRBJ1-2, with unresolved D. Trimming shortened V by 1 base and J by 0 bases, and 10 bases separated the two germline ends. CDR1 SGDLS and CDR2 YYNGEE come from the germline V gene. This CDR3 has 15 residues.

The chain carries TRBV28 and TRBJ1-1; maybe TRBD1 (5 bases). Trimming shortened V by 6 bases and J by 3 bases, and 14 bases separated the two germline ends. This CDR3 has 14 amino acids. Germline CDR1 is MDHEN and CDR2 is SYDVKM. Here the CDR3 reads CASSQGFVDTEAFF. In DNA, the CDR3 is TGTGCCAGCAGCCAGGGTTTTGTTGACACTGAAGCTTTCTTT.

The chain carries TRBV19 and TRBJ2-1, with 14 bases aligning to TRBD2. Germline V gene data show CDR1 as LNHDA and CDR2 as SQIVND (reference sequence). The junction had 8 bases not matched to a gene; V was cut back by 5 bases and J by 8 bases. This CDR3 spans 16 amino acids. The CDR3 here is CASSLLGTSGSYEQFF. Written as DNA, the CDR3 is TGTGCCAGTAGTCTACTCGGGACTAGCGGGAGCTATGAGCAGTTCTTC.

The chain uses TRBV6-5 and TRBJ1-3; no clear D gene. In germline, CDR1 is MNHEY, CDR2 SVGAGI. The CDR3 spans 16 residues. V shed 0 bases and J shed 0 bases, with 9 bases lying between them. The CDR3 region has the DNA TGTGCCAGCAGTTACTCGGGCCAGTACTCTGGAAACACCATATATTTT. Its translation is CASSYSGQYSGNTIYF.

The rearrangement links TRBV20-1 to TRBJ2-5; the match to TRBD1 covers 9 bases. Germline lookup yields CDR1 DFQATT and CDR2 SNEGSKA (reference sequence). CDR3 size: 15 residues. The ends lost 3 bases at V and 5 bases at J; junction bases unmatched: 10. This CDR3 is CSASSTGGWGETQYF. As DNA, the CDR3 is TGCAGTGCTAGTTCGACAGGGGGTTGGGGGGAGACCCAGTACTTC.

The chain uses TRBV6-5 and TRBJ2-1; 9 bases line up with TRBD2. In germline, CDR1 is MNHEY, CDR2 SVGAGI. The CDR3 covers 14 residues. V was clipped by 7 bases and J by 3 bases; unmatched bases: 4. CDR3 nucleotides: TGTGCCAGCAAGCGGGAGGAGGGCTACAATGAGCAGTTCTTC. Translating it yields CASKREEGYNEQFF.

V is TRBV4-3 and J is TRBJ1-5; weak D call: TRBD1 (5 bases). Germline CDR1 reads LGHNA; CDR2 reads YSLEER. The CDR3 is made up of 15 amino acids. V lost 1 base and J lost 4, with 11 bases in between. The CDR3 nucleotides read TGCGCCAGCAGCCAAGTCCCACAGGAGAATCAGCCCCAGCATTTT. This sequence encodes CASSQVPQENQPQHF.

V gene TRBV3-1 (or the pseudogene TRBV3-2) combines with J gene TRBJ1-2; maybe TRBD1 (5 bases). Germline CDR1 and CDR2: LGHDT and YNNKEL (reference sequence). The CDR3 has 14 amino acids. Trimming cost V 11 bases and J 8 bases, with 24 bases left between them. Here the CDR3 DNA reads TGTGCCGCACAAGAGAGGGGAGGGAACGGGGGCTACACCTTC. This translates into CAAQERGGNGGYTF.

This chain uses TRBV5-6 with TRBJ2-3; possibly TRBD2 for D (6 bases). The CDR3 loop spans 16 amino acids. Germline V gene lookup returns CDR1 SGHDT and CDR2 YYEEEE. V dropped 3 bases and J dropped 3 bases, with 17 bases sitting between them. For the CDR3, the DNA is TGTGCCAGCAGCTGGAGAACGGGGGTGGGAACAGATACGCAGTATTTT. It specifies CASSWRTGVGTDTQYF.

This chain uses TRBV30 with TRBJ1-2; tentative D call: TRBD1 (6 bases). CDR1 and CDR2 from the germline V gene are GTSNPN and SVGIG (reference sequence). The CDR3 extends over 13 amino acids. V lost 0 bases and J lost 8, with 13 bases in between. The CDR3 DNA is TGTGCCTGGAGTGTAACAGGGAGTGCCGGCTACACCTTC. Its protein is CAWSVTGSAGYTF.

This sequence joins TRBV27 and TRBJ1-4; D may be TRBD1 (6 bases). Per the germline V gene, CDR1 is MNHEY and CDR2 is SMNVEV (reference sequence). The V end was cut by 6 bases, the J end by 10 bases, with 21 bases between. CDR3 size: 15 residues. Here the CDR3 reads CASRTQGQNEGKLFF. The CDR3 DNA reads as TGTGCCAGCAGAACACAGGGACAAAACGAAGGAAAACTGTTTTTT.